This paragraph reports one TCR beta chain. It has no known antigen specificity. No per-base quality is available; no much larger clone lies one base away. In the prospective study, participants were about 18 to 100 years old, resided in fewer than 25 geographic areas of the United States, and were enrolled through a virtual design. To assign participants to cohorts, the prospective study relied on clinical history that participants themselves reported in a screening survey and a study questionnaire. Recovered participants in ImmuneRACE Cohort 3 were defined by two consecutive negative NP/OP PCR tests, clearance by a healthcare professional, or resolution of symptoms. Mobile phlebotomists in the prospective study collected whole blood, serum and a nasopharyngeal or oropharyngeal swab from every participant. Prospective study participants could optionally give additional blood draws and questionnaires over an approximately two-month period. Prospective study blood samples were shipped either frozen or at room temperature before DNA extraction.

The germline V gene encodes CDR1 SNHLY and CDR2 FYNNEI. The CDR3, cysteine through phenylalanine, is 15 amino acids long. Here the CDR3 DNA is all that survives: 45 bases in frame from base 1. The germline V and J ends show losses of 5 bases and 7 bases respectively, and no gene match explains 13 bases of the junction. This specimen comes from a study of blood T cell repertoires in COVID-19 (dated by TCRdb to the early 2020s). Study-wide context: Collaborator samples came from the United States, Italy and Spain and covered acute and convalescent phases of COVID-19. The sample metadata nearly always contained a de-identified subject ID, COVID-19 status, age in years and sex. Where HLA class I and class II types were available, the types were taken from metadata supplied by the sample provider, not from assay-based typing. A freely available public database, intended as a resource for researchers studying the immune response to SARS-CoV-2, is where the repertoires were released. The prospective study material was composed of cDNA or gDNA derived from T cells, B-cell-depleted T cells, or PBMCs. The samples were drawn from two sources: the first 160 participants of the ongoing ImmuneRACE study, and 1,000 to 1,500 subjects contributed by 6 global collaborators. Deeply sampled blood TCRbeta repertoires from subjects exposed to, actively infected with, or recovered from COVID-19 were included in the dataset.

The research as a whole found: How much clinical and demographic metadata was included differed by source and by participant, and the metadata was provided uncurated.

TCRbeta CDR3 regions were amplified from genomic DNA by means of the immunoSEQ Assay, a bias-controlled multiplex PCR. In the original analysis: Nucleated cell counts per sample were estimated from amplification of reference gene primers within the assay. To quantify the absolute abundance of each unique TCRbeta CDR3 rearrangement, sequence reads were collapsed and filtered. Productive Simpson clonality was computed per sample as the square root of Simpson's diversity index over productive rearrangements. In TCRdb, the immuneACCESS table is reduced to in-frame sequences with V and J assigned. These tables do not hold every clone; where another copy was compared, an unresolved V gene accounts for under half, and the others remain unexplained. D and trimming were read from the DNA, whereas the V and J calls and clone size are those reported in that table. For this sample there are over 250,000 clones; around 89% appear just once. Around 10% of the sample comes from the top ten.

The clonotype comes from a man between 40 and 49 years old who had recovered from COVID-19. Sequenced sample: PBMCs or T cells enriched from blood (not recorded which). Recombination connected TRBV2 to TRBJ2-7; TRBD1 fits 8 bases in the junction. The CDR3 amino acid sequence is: CASSLRTGMEEEQYF. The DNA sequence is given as TGTGCCAGCAGTCTTCGGACAGGGATGGAAGAAGAGCAGTACTTC.